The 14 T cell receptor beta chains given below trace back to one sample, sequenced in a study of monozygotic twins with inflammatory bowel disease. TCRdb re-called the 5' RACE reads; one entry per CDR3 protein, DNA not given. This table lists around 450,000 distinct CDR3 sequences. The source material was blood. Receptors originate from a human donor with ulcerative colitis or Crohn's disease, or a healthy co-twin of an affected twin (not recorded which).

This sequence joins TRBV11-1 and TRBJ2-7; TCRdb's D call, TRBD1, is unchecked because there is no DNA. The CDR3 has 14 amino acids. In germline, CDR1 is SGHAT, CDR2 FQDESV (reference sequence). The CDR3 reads CASSLRPGSYEQYF.

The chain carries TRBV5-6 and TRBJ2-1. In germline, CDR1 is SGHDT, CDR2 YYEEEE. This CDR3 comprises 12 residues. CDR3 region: CASTWSLEGLFF.

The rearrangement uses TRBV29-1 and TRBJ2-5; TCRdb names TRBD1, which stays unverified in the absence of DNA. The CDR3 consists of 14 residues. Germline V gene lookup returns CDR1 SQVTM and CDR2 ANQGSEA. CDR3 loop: CSVEGQGIVETQYF.

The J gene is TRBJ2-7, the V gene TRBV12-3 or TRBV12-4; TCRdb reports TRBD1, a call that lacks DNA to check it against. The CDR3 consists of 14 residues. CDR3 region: CASSFKGRGFGQYF.

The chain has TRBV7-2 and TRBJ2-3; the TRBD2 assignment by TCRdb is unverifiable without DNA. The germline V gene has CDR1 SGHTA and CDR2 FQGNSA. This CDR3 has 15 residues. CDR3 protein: CASSGSPTSGGTQYF.

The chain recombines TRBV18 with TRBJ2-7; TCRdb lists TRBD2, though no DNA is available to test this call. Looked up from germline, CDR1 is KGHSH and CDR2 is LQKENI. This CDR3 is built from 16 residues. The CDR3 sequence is CASSRSGGALSYEQYF.

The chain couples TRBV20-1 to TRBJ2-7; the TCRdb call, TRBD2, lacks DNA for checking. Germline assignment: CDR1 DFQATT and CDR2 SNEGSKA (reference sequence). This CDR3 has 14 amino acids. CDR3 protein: CSARDTGSYYEQYF.

CDR3 sequence reads: CASSSAGEAGELFF. The chain recombines TRBV6-6 with TRBJ2-2; TCRdb returns TRBD1, unconfirmable since there is no DNA. CDR1 and CDR2 (germline): MNHNY, SVGAGI (reference sequence). The CDR3 contains 14 residues.

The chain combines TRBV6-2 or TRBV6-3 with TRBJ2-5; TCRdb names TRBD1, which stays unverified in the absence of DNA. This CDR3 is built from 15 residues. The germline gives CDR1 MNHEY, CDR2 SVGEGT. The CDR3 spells CASSPPSTGQETQYF.

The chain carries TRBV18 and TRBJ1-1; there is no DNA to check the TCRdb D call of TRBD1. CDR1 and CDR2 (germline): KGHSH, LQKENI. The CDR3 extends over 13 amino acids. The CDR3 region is CASSPALNTEAFF.

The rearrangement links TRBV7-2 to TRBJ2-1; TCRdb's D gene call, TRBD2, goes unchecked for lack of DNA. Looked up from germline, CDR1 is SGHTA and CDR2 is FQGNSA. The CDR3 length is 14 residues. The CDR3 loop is CASKGGRTYNEQFF.

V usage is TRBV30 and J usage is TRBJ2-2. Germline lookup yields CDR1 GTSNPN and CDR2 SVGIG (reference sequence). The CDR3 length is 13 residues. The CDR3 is CAWGTKSAGELFF.

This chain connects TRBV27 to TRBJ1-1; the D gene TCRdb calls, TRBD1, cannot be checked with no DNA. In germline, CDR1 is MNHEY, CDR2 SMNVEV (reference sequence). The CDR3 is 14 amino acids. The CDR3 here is CASSWGGTNTEAFF.

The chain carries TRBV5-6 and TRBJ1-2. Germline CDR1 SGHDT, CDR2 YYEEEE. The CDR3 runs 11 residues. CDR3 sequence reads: CASSSGWGYTF.